The 7 T cell receptor beta chains below were found in one sample sequenced in a study of cytomegalovirus exposure and HLA in healthy donors. PCR was performed using 60 Vbeta and 13 Jbeta primers. Using immunoSEQ multiplex PCR, the repertoire was profiled, and TCRdb retains in-frame clones only, with some absent. Among around 99,000 clones, roughly three quarters were seen once, and the ten largest hold approximately 7.7%. The specimen sequenced was PBMCs. Receptors were obtained from a woman between 50 and 59 years old in good health and CMV-seropositive.

This chain uses TRBV11-3 with TRBJ2-3, with 10 bases matching TRBD2. The CDR3 length is 15 residues. J was trimmed by 3 bases and V by 4 bases; bases with no gene match: 4. CDR1 and CDR2 from the germline V gene are SGHNT and YENEEA. Here the CDR3 DNA reads TGTGCCAGCAGCTCCCGGACTAGCGGAACAGATACGCAGTATTTT. The encoded protein is CASSSRTSGTDTQYF.

The rearrangement links TRBV5-1 to TRBJ2-7; 10 bases fit TRBD2. Per germline, CDR1 SGHRS and CDR2 YFSETQ. The CDR3 totals 14 residues. After removal of 3 bases from V and 3 bases from J, the junction contained 3 bases not matched to a gene. The CDR3 nucleotides read TGCGCCAGCAGCTCCGGGACTAGCGTCTACGAGCAGTACTTC. It yields the protein CASSSGTSVYEQYF.

CDR3 nucleotide sequence: TGTGCCAGCAGTCCCCGGGGACTAGAGGCCGAGCAGTACTTC. This codes for CASSPRGLEAEQYF. This chain links TRBV27 with TRBJ2-7; 8 bases are shared with TRBD2. This CDR3 is built from 14 residues. Trimming cost V 5 bases and J 6 bases; bases outside gene matches: 9. Per germline, CDR1 MNHEY and CDR2 SMNVEV (reference sequence).

The chain employs TRBV4-1 and TRBJ2-2; 7 bases match TRBD1. The CDR3 is 18 residues long. Looked up from germline, CDR1 is MGHRA and CDR2 is YSYEKL. After removal of 0 bases from V and 1 base from J, the junction contained 8 bases not matched to a gene. The CDR3 DNA is TGCGCCAGCAGCCAAGAGGAAGGGGGCGAGAAGAACACCGGGGAGCTGTTTTTT. It specifies CASSQEEGGEKNTGELFF.

This clone was counted a single time. The CDR3 nucleotides are TGTGCCAGCAGTTTGTCTAGCGGGGGCCTCGGGCAGTACTTC. Protein product: CASSLSSGGLGQYF. The chain uses TRBV27 and TRBJ2-7; 10 bases map to TRBD2. The CDR3 runs to 14 residues. Germline-derived CDR1 and CDR2 are MNHEY and SMNVEV (reference sequence). Unmatched junction bases numbered 8, after V lost 3 bases and J lost 9 bases.

In its sample, this clone was seen once. The rearrangement uses TRBV5-5 and TRBJ1-2, with a possible D match to TRBD1 (6 bases). The length of the CDR3 is 15 residues. V was cut by 3 bases and J by 8 bases, with 20 bases left in between. The V gene's germline CDR1 is SGHKS and CDR2 YYEKEE (reference sequence). The CDR3 DNA reads as TGTGCCAGCAGCTCGCAGTGGACAGCCCCGGGAGGCTACACCTTC. It is translated as CASSSQWTAPGGYTF.

This rearrangement joins TRBV9 to TRBJ2-5, with a possible D match to TRBD1 (5 bases). This CDR3 comprises 11 residues. The germline V gene encodes CDR1 SGDLS and CDR2 YYNGEE. CDR3 loop: CGLDSQETQYF. The CDR3, as DNA: TGTGGGCTAGACAGCCAAGAGACCCAGTACTTC.